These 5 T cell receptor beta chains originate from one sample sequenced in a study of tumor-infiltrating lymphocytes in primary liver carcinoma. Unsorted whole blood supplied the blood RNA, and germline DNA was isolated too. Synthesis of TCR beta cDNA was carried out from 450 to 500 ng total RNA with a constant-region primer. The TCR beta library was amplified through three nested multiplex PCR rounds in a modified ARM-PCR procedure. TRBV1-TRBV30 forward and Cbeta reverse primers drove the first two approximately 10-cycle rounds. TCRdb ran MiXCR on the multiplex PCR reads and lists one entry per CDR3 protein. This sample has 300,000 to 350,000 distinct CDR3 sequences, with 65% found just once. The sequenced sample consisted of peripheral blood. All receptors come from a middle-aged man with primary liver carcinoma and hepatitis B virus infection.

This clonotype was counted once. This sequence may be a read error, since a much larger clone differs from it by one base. CDR3 region: CASNESITEAFF. The CDR3 DNA sequence: TGTGCCAGCAATGAAAGTATCACTGAAGCTTTCTTT. This sequence joins TRBV6-1 and TRBJ1-1; D gene ambiguous. This CDR3 is 12 amino acids long. Per the germline V gene, CDR1 is MNHNS and CDR2 is SASEGT.

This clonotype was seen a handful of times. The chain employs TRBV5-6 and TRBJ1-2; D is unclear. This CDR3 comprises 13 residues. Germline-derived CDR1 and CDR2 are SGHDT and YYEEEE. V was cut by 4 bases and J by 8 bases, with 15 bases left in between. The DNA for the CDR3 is TGTGCCAGCAGCCCCGGTGGAGGGTTAGGCTACACCTTC. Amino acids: CASSPGGGLGYTF.

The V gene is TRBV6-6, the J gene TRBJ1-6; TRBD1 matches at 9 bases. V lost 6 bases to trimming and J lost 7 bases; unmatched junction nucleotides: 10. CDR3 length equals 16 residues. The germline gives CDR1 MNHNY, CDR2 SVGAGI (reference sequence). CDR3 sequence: CASSDSGTGHNSPLHF. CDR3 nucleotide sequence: TGTGCCAGCAGCGACAGCGGGACAGGGCACAATTCACCCCTCCACTTT.

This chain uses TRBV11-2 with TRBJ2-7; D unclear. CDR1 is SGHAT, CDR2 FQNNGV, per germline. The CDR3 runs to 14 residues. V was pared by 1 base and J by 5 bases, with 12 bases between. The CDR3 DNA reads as TGTGCCAGCAGCTTAGGGGTGACCGACAACGAGCAGTACTTC. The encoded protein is CASSLGVTDNEQYF.

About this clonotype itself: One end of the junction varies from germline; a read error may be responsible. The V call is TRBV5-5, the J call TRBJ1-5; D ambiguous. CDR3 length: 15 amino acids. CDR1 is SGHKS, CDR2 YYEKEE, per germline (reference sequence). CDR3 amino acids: CVSSLRMNSNQPQHF. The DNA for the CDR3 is TGTGTCAGCAGCTTACGAATGAATAGCAATCAGCCCCAGCATTTT.